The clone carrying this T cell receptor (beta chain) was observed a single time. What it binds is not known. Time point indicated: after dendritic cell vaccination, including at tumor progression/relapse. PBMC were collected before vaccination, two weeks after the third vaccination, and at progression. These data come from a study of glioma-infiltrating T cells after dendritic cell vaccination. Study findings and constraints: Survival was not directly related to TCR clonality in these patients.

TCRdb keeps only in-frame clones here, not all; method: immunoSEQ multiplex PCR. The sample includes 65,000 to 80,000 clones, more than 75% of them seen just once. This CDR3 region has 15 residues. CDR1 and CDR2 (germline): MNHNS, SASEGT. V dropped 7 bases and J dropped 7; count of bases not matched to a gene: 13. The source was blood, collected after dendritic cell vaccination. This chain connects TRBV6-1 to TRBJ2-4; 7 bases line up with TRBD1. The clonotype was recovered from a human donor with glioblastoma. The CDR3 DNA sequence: TGTGCCAGCACCCCCCTGAGGGGGCCGGCGAACATTCAGTACTTC. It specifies CASTPLRGPANIQYF.